This passage covers 5 T cell receptor beta chains from one sample sequenced in a study of blood T cell repertoires in COVID-19. Generated by immunoSEQ multiplex PCR, the TCRdb table keeps only in-frame clones and is missing some. The sample yields roughly 52,000 clones, about 91% seen once. The sequenced material came from peripheral blood. The origin of the receptors is a man in his forties with COVID-19, enrolled during active disease.

The chain employs TRBV4-1 and TRBJ2-2, with a weak D call TRBD2 (6 bases). The V end lost 4 bases, the J end lost 6 bases, and 12 bases lay between the germline ends. Germline CDR1 and CDR2: MGHRA and YSYEKL. CDR3 length: 14 residues. The CDR3 loop reads CASSLPWGAGELFF. The DNA of the CDR3 is TGCGCCAGCAGCCTACCTTGGGGGGCCGGGGAGCTGTTTTTT.

The rearrangement links TRBV24-1 to TRBJ2-3; a possible D gene is TRBD2 (6 bases). The CDR3 has 14 amino acids. Germline loops: CDR1 KGHDR, CDR2 SFDVKD. Trimming shortened V by 6 bases and J by 0 bases, and 9 bases separated the two germline ends. As DNA, the CDR3 is TGTGCCACCAGTATAGCGGCAAGCACAGATACGCAGTATTTT. Translation gives CATSIAASTDTQYF.

This chain connects TRBV19 to TRBJ1-1, with a tentative D call TRBD1 (5 bases). V lost 2 bases, J lost 5 bases, and 15 bases lay in between. Germline V gene sequence: CDR1 LNHDA, CDR2 SQIVND (reference sequence). This CDR3 has 15 amino acids. Here the CDR3 DNA reads TGTGCCAGTAGTATACGTACCTCGGGGGGTACTGAAGCTTTCTTT. Residues: CASSIRTSGGTEAFF.

The J gene is TRBJ1-5, the V gene TRBV30; TRBD1 agrees at 11 bases. The germline V gene has CDR1 GTSNPN and CDR2 SVGIG (reference sequence). V lost 1 base to trimming and J lost 6 bases; unmatched junction nucleotides: 2. The CDR3 is made up of 14 amino acids. CDR3 loop: CAWSGTGGGQPQHF. In nucleotides, the CDR3 is TGTGCCTGGAGTGGGACAGGGGGCGGTCAGCCCCAGCATTTT.

This rearrangement joins TRBV11-2 to TRBJ2-2; D may be TRBD1 (6 bases). The length of the CDR3 is 14 residues. Germline CDR1 and CDR2: SGHAT and FQNNGV. Trimming shortened V by 4 bases and J by 5 bases, and 11 bases separated the two germline ends. The CDR3, as DNA: TGTGCCAGCAGCTCACAGGGTGGGACCGGGGAGCTGTTTTTT. It codes for CASSSQGGTGELFF.